The present T cell receptor beta chain was sequenced within a study of blood T cell repertoires in COVID-19. Study as a whole: Spain, Italy and the United States supplied samples that represented acute and convalescent COVID-19. The analysed material was cDNA or gDNA that came from T cells, B-cell-depleted T cells, or PBMCs.

This clone has only one observation. Germline CDR1 and CDR2: LGHNT and FRNRAP. V lost 6 bases to trimming and J lost 6 bases; unmatched junction nucleotides: 8. This CDR3 comprises 14 residues. Libraries were prepared by immunoSEQ multiplex PCR; TCRdb keeps only in-frame clonotypes and omits some of them. The sample includes about 140,000 clones, more than 75% of them seen just once. Sequencing used peripheral blood. This receptor was taken from a man aged 60 to 69 with acute or convalescent COVID-19. The chain carries TRBV12-5 and TRBJ2-1; 7 nucleotides match TRBD1. The CDR3 DNA reads TGTGCTAGTGGCCCCGGGACAGCCGTCAATGAGCAGTTCTTC. It encodes CASGPGTAVNEQFF. Full variable domain (missing parts from reference TRBV12-5 and TRBJ2-1): DARVTQTPRHKVTEMGQEVTMRCQPILGHNTVFWYRQTMMQGLELLAYFRNRAPLDDSGMPKDRFSAEMPDATLATLKIQPSEPRDSAVYFCASGPGTAVNEQFFGPGTRLTVL.